A single sample is the source of the 7 T cell receptor beta chains below, sequenced in a study of blood T cell repertoires in COVID-19. This table comes from immunoSEQ multiplex PCR, and its TCRdb copy is limited to in-frame clones, with some not included. The repertoire has approximately 350,000 clones, over 70% of them found once; the top ten carry roughly 3%. The source material was peripheral blood. These receptors came from a young man with active or convalescent COVID-19.

CDR3 amino acids: CASRPLQGGYTF. CDR3 DNA: TGTGCCAGCAGGCCCCTACAGGGAGGCTACACCTTC. The chain combines TRBV7-9 with TRBJ1-2; weak D call: TRBD1 (6 bases). Trimming shortened V by 6 bases and J by 8 bases, and 13 bases separated the two germline ends. The CDR3 is 12 amino acids. Germline values: CDR1 SEHNR, CDR2 FQNEAQ (reference sequence).

The rearrangement uses TRBV7-2 and TRBJ2-7, with 9 nucleotides matching TRBD2. The germline V gene encodes CDR1 SGHTA and CDR2 FQGNSA. This CDR3 comprises 16 residues. V gave up 2 bases and J gave up 1 base; unmatched junction bases: 6. This CDR3 is CASSLPAGGGSYEQYF. CDR3 coding DNA: TGTGCCAGCAGCTTACCAGCGGGAGGTGGTTCCTACGAGCAGTACTTC.

This chain connects TRBV30 to TRBJ1-3, with D perhaps matching TRBD1 (6 bases). The CDR3 runs to 18 residues. From germline, CDR1 is GTSNPN and CDR2 SVGIG (reference sequence). V lost 4 bases, J lost 4 bases, and 26 bases lay in between. The CDR3 DNA reads as TGTGCCTGGATGGGTCCGATCCGATCAGGGGTAGGAGGAAACACCATATATTTT. Its translation: CAWMGPIRSGVGGNTIYF.

The J gene is TRBJ1-1, the V gene TRBV5-1; 11 nucleotides match TRBD1. CDR1 and CDR2 from the germline V gene are SGHRS and YFSETQ. V was clipped by 3 bases and J by 0 bases; unmatched bases: 1. The CDR3 extends over 15 amino acids. In DNA form, the CDR3 reads TGCGCCAGCAGCTGGACAGGGGGCATGAACACTGAAGCTTTCTTT. Translation: CASSWTGGMNTEAFF.

The chain is built from TRBV4-2 and TRBJ2-3; TRBD2 matches 9 bases. This CDR3 has 16 amino acids. Germline assignment: CDR1 LGHNA and CDR2 YNFKEQ. The J segment lost 6 bases and the V segment lost 0 bases, leaving 7 bases of the junction unmatched. The CDR3 loop is CASSQDRSGGRDTQYF. CDR3 DNA: TGTGCCAGCAGCCAAGATCGAAGCGGGGGGAGGGATACGCAGTATTTT.

This clone turned up a few times. The rearrangement uses TRBV28 and TRBJ2-2; 12 positions match TRBD2. V gave up 1 base and J gave up 8 bases; unmatched junction bases: 8. CDR1 and CDR2 (germline): MDHEN, SYDVKM. This CDR3 is built from 17 residues. CDR3 in amino acids: CASSLSTSGRSGGELFF. CDR3 coding DNA: TGTGCCAGCAGTTTATCGACTAGCGGGAGAAGTGGAGGGGAGCTGTTTTTT.

V gene TRBV3-1 (or the pseudogene TRBV3-2) combines with J gene TRBJ2-7, with D perhaps matching TRBD1 (6 bases). The CDR3 has 13 amino acids. Trimming took off 4 bases at V and 2 bases at J, with 9 bases between the two ends. CDR1 LGHDT and CDR2 YNNKEL come from the germline V gene (reference sequence). The CDR3 spells CASSRTGTYEQYF. The CDR3 nucleotides read TGTGCCAGCAGCCGTACAGGGACCTACGAGCAGTACTTC.